These T cell receptor beta chains were read from a single sample in a study of T cells expressing NK-cell markers. TCRdb reprocessed the 5' RACE reads; each CDR3 protein has one entry and no DNA is given. The sample has approximately 440,000 distinct CDR3 sequences; the top ten hold over 1.1%. Material: blood T cells: a sorted CD56 or NKG2C T cell subset, CD4+ or CD8+ T cells, or bulk PBMC T cells (not recorded which). The receptors were gathered from a woman aged 45-59 years in good health. CDR3s include the opening cysteine and the closing phenylalanine or tryptophan.

v_gene	j_gene	CDR3aa
TRBV5-4	TRBJ1-2	CASSLAVTAGRGYTF
TRBV20-1	TRBJ1-4	CSARQGIYEKLFF
TRBV29-1	TRBJ2-7	CSGALGGDVGEQYF
TRBV10-3	TRBJ2-5	CAISRGLGKETQYF
TRBV12-3/TRBV12-4	TRBJ2-2	CASSLVREGGELFF
TRBV10-3	TRBJ2-1	CAIRETSGSRGEQFF
TRBV11-2	TRBJ2-2	CASSLELRTDTGELFF
TRBV12-3/TRBV12-4	TRBJ2-2	CASSLWDLTNTGELFF
TRBV30	TRBJ1-4	CACTGVSIEKLFF
TRBV29-1	TRBJ2-1	CSVNSRAGSYEQFF
TRBV7-3	TRBJ2-2	CASSIAGPQGAGELFF
TRBV12-5	TRBJ2-1	CASAAVLRGASTHNEQFF
TRBV28	TRBJ2-1	CASRSSGDEQFF
TRBV20-1	TRBJ1-5	CSASRDREEDQPQHF
TRBV27	TRBJ2-3	CASSLSSGARITQYF
TRBV29-1	TRBJ2-2	CSVRTGVNTGELFF
TRBV6-5	TRBJ1-2	CATKDTYGYTF
TRBV27	TRBJ2-2	CASSWDPGLAGLNTGELFF
TRBV29-1	TRBJ2-4	CSVHTLRGKNIQYF
TRBV12-3/TRBV12-4	TRBJ2-1	CASSPSGTKGEHEQFF
TRBV6-1	TRBJ1-3	CASTAPLGGNSGNTIYF
TRBV15	TRBJ2-3	CATSRDGGLAGGLDTQYF
TRBV5-1	TRBJ2-7	CASSLEGSGKTYEQYF
TRBV7-9	TRBJ1-5	CASSPTENQPQHF
TRBV28	TRBJ2-2	CASSLIGTSRTGELFF
TRBV5-1	TRBJ2-5	CASSPGALQETQYF